This T cell receptor (beta chain) was retrieved from a study of shared clonotypes between healthy human individuals. Worth noting for this clone: Antigen: not known.

Study-level findings and limits: All-four-donor shared clonotypes had higher generation probabilities than non-shared clonotypes did.

Running of the assay took place at deep level. In the study's own analysis: From ImmunoSEQ came sequences covering only the junction and carrying no quality scores, so filtering differed. Clones were sequenced by immunoSEQ multiplex PCR, and TCRdb holds only the in-frame ones, with some missing. That table supplies the V and J calls and clone size; D and trimming were determined from the DNA. The sample includes approximately 500,000 clones, 90% to 96% of them seen just once. The V and J ends lost 8 bases and 1 base respectively, with 8 bases between them. The CDR3 runs to 12 residues. The V gene's germline CDR1 is ENHRY and CDR2 SYGVKD. Caucasian adults residing in Nashville, Tennessee made up all the donors.

Sample: naive CD4+ T cells sorted from blood. Stated subset: CD45RA+ positively selected. The receptor was isolated from a woman under 40 in good health. The V and J genes are TRBV10-3 and TRBJ1-1, with D perhaps TRBD1 (5 bases). This chain's CDR3 is CAIATGNTEAFF. CDR3 DNA: TGTGCCATCGCTACAGGGAACACTGAAGCTTTCTTT.